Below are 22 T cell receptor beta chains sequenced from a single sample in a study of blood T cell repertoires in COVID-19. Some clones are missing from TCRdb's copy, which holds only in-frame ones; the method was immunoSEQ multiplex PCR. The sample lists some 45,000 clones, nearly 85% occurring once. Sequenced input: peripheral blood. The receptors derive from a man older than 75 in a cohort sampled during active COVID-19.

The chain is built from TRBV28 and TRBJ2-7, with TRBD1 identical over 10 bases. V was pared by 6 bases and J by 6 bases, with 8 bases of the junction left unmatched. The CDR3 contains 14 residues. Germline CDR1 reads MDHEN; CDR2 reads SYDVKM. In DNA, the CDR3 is TGTGCCAGCAGGGGGACAGGGGATTCGGGCGAGCAGTACTTC. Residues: CASRGTGDSGEQYF.

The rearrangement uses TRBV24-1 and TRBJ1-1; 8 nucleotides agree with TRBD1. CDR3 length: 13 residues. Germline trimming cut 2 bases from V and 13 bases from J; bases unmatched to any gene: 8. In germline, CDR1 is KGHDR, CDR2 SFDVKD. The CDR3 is CATSDSSDRASFF. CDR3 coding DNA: TGTGCCACCAGTGATTCCTCGGACAGGGCAAGTTTCTTT.

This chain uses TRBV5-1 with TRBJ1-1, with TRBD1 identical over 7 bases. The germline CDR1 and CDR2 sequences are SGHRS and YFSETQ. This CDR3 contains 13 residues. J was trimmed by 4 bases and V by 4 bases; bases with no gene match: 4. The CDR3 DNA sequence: TGCGCCAGCAGCCTAGACAGGGTCACTGAAGCTTTCTTT. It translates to CASSLDRVTEAFF. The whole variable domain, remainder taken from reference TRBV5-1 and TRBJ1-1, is KAGVTQTPRYLIKTRGQQVTLSCSPISGHRSVSWYQQTPGQGLQFLFEYFSETQRNKGNFPGRFSGRQFSNSRSEMNVSTLELGDSALYLCASSLDRVTEAFFGQGTRLTVV.

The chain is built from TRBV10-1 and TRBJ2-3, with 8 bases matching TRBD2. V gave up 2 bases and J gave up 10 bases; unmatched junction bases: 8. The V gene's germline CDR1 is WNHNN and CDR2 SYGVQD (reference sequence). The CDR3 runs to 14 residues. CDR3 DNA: TGCGCCAGCAGTGAGGGACTAGCAACAAGTCCGCAGTATTTT. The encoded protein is CASSEGLATSPQYF.

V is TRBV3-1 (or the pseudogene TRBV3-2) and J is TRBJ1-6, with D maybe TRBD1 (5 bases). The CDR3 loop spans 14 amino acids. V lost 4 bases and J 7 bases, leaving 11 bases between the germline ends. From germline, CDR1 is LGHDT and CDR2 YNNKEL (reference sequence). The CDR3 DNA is TGTGCCAGCAGCCTACGGCAGGGCAATTCACCCCTCCACTTT. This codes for CASSLRQGNSPLHF.

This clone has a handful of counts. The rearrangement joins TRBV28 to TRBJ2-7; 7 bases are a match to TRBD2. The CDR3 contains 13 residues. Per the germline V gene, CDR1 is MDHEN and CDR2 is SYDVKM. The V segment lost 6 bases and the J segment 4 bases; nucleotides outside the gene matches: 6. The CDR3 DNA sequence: TGTGCCAGCAGAGGGAGCGGGATTTACGAGCAGTACTTC. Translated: CASRGSGIYEQYF.

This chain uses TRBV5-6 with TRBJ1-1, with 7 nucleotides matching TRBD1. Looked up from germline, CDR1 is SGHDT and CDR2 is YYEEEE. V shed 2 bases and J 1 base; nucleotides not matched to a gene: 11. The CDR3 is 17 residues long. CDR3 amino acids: CASSFQKLDRRNTEAFF. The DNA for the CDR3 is TGTGCCAGCAGCTTCCAAAAACTGGACAGGAGGAACACTGAAGCTTTCTTT.

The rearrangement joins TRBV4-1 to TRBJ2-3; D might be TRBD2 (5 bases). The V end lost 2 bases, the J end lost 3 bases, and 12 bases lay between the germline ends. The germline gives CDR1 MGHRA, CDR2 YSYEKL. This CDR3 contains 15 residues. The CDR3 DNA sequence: TGCGCCAGCAGCCAACCCGGGAAACGGACAGATACGCAGTATTTT. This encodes CASSQPGKRTDTQYF.

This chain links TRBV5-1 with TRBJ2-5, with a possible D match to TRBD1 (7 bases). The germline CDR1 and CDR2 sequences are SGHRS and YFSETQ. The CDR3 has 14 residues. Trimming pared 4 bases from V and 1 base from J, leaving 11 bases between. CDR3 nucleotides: TGCGCCAGCAGCCCCCAGGGGGGCCAAGAGACCCAGTACTTC. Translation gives CASSPQGGQETQYF.

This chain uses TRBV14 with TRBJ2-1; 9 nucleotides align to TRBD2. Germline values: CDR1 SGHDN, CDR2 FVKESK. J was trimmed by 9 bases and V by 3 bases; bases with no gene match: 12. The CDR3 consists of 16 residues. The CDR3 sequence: CASSQYGLAGFGEQFF. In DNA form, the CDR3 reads TGTGCCAGCAGCCAGTACGGGCTAGCGGGATTTGGTGAGCAGTTCTTC.

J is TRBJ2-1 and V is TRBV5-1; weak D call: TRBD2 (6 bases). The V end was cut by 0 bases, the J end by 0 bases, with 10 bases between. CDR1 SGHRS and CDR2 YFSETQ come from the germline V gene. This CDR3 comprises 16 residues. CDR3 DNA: TGCGCCAGCAGCTTGGGTTCGCGGGGCTCCTACAATGAGCAGTTCTTC. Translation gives CASSLGSRGSYNEQFF.

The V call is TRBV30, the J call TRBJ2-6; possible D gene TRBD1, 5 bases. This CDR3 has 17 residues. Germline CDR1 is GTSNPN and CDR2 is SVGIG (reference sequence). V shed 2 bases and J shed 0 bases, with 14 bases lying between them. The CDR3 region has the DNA TGTGCCTGGAGTTCAGGACAAGCCCCCTCTGGGGCCAACGTCCTGACTTTC. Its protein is CAWSSGQAPSGANVLTF.

The CDR3 here is CASRAGPGQGGETQYF. CDR3 nucleotides: TGTGCCAGCAGGGCGGGACCGGGACAGGGAGGCGAGACCCAGTACTTC. The chain uses TRBV2 and TRBJ2-5; 9 positions match TRBD1. This CDR3 has 16 amino acids. Germline values: CDR1 SNHLY, CDR2 FYNNEI. The V and J ends lost 6 bases and 5 bases, in that order; junction bases with no gene match: 13. Drawing the rest from reference TRBV2 and TRBJ2-5, the complete variable domain is EPEVTQTPSHQVTQMGQEVILRCVPISNHLYFYWYRQILGQKVEFLVSFYNNEISEKSEIFDDQFSVERPDGSNFTLKIRSTKLEDSAMYFCASRAGPGQGGETQYFGPGTRLLVL.

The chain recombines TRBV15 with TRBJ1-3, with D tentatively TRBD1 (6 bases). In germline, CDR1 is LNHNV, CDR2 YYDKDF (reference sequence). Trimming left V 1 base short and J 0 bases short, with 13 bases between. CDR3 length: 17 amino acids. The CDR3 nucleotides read TGTGCCACCAGCAGAGCGTGGGGGGGGCTCTCTGGAAACACCATATATTTT. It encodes CATSRAWGGLSGNTIYF. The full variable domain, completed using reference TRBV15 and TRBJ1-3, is DAMVIQNPRYQVTQFGKPVTLSCSQTLNHNVMYWYQQKSSQAPKLLFHYYDKDFNNEADTPDNFQSRRPNTSFCFLDIRSPGLGDTAMYLCATSRAWGGLSGNTIYFGEGSWLTVV.

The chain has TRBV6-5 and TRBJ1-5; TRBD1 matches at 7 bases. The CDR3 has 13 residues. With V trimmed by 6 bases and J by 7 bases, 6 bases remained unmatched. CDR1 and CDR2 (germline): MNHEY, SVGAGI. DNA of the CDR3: TGTGCCAGCAGGAGGGACAGTAGGCAGCCCCAGCATTTT. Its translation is CASRRDSRQPQHF.

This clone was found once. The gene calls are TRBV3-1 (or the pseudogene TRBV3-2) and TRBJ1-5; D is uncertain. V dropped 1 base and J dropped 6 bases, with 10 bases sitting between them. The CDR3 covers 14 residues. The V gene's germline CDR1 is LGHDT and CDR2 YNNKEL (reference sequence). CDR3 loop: CASSQGLVGQPQHF. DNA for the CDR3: TGTGCCAGCAGCCAAGGTCTAGTAGGTCAGCCCCAGCATTTT.

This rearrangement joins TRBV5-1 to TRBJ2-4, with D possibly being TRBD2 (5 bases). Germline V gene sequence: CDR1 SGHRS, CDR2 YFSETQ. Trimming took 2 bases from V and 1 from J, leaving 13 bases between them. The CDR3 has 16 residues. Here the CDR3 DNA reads TGCGCCAGCAGCTTTTCGGGGAGTGGGGCCAAAAACATTCAGTACTTC. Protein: CASSFSGSGAKNIQYF.

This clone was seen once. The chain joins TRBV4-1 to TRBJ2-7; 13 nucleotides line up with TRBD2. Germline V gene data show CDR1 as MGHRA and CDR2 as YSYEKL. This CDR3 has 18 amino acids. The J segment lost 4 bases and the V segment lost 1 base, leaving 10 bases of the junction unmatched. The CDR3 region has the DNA TGCGCCAGCAGCCAAGTATCCCTACTAGCGGGAGGGACGTACGAGCAGTACTTC. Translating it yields CASSQVSLLAGGTYEQYF.

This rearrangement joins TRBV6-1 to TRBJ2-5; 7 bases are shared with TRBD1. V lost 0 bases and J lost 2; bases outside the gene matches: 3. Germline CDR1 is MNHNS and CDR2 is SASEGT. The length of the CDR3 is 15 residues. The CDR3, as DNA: TGTGCCAGCAGTGAAGCTCAGGGGGTGCAAGAGACCCAGTACTTC. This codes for CASSEAQGVQETQYF.

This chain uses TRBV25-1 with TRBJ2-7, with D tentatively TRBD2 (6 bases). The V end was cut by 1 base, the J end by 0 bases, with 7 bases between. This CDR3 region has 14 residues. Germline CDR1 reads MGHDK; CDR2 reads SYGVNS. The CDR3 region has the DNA TGTGCCAGCAGTGAATTGGGGGGCTCCTACGAGCAGTACTTC. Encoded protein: CASSELGGSYEQYF.

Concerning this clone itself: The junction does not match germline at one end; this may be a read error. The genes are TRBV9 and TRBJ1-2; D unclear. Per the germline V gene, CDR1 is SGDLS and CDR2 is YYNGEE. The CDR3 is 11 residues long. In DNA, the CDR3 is TGTGCCAGCAGCGGAGGGCGTAGTTTAGGCTTC. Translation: CASSGGRSLGF.

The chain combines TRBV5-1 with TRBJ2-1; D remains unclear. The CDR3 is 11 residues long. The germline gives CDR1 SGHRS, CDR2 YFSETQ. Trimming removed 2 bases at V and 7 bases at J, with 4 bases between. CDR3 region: CASSLANEQFF. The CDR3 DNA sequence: TGCGCCAGCAGCTTAGCTAATGAGCAGTTCTTC.